The rows below give T cell receptor beta chains drawn from one sample of a study of identical twins. One entry per CDR3 protein results from TCRdb running MiXCR on the 5' RACE reads. Here the sample spans roughly 1.6 million distinct CDR3 sequences, less than 35% being singletons. The material sequenced was cord blood. Receptors were obtained from a newborn girl in good health. Both conserved end residues are trimmed from each CDR3. Each record gives: V gene, J gene, CDR3 protein.

TRBV5-1	.	ASSPSGTSGNIQY
TRBV15	TRBJ2-6	ATSRKKFSGNVTGANVLT
TRBV28	TRBJ1-2	ASVTAPNYGYT
TRBV10-2	TRBJ1-4	ATADRGTANEKLF
TRBV6-6	TRBJ2-1	ASSMTGTGGYNEQF
TRBV6-5	TRBJ1-4	ASSYSREATNEKLF
TRBV20-1	TRBJ2-3	SARLAAHTDTQY
TRBV7-2	TRBJ2-3	ASSLRVSDTQY
TRBV10-3	TRBJ1-5	AISGQDSNQPQH
TRBV4-1	TRBJ2-7	ASSPYWTAYEQY